The present T cell receptor beta chain was sequenced within a study of identical twins. Study-wide results and limits: Beta out-of-frame sequences showed weaker excess sharing between twins.

The donors were all healthy and Caucasian. Trimming took off 0 bases at V and 8 bases at J, with 17 bases between the two ends. Germline V gene sequence: CDR1 MNHEY, CDR2 SVGEGT. The CDR3 totals 16 residues. A template switching step contributed a universal primer site, while unique molecular identifiers were present in the cDNA. Via MiXCR, TCRdb re-called the 5' RACE reads, giving one row per CDR3 protein. The sample lists 450,000 to 650,000 distinct CDR3 sequences, just under 10% seen once, with roughly 3.2% in the top ten. This clonotype has a handful of counts. The antigen is undetermined. The same data also contributed to another study, on yellow fever vaccine responses in identical twins.

This sequence originates from a woman in her late teens or twenties in good health. The sample consisted of PBMCs. The chain uses TRBV6-2 or TRBV6-3 and TRBJ1-3, with a possible D match to TRBD1 (5 bases). CDR3 sequence reads: CASSYSLQAPRDTIYF. The CDR3 nucleotides are TGTGCCAGCAGTTACTCCTTACAGGCTCCGAGAGACACCATATATTTT.